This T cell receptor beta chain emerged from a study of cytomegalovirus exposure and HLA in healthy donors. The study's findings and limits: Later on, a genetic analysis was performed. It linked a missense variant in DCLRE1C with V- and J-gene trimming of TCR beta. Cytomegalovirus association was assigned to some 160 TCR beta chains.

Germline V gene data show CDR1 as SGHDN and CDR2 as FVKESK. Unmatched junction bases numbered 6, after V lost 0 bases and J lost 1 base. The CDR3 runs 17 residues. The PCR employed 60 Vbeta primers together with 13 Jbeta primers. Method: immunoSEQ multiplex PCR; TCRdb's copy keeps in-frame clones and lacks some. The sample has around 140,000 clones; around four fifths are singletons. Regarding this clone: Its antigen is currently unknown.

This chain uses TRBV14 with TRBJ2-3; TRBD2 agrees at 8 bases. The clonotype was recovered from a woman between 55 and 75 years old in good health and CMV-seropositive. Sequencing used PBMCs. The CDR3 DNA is TGTGCCAGCAGCCAAGATATCGGGAGGGCCGGCACAGATACGCAGTATTTT. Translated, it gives CASSQDIGRAGTDTQYF.